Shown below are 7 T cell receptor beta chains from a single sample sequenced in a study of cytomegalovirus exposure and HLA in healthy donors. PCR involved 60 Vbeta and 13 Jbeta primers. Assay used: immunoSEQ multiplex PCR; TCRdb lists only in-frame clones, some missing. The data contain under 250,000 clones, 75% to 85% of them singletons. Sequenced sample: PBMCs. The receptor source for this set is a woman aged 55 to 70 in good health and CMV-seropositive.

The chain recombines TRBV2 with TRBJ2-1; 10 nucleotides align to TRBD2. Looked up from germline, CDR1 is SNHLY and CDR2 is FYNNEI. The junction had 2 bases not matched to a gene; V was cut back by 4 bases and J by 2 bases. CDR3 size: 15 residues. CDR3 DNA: TGTGCCAGCAGTGTAGCGGGAGGAACCTACAATGAGCAGTTCTTC. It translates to CASSVAGGTYNEQFF. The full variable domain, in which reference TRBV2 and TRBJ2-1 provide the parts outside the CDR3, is EPEVTQTPSHQVTQMGQEVILRCVPISNHLYFYWYRQILGQKVEFLVSFYNNEISEKSEIFDDQFSVERPDGSNFTLKIRSTKLEDSAMYFCASSVAGGTYNEQFFGPGTRLTVL.

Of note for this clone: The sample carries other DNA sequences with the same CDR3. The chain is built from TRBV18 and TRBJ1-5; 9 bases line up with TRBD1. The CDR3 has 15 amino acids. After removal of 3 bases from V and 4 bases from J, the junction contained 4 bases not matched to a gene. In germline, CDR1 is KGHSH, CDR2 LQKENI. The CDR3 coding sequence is TGTGCCAGCTCACCTGGACAGGGGCTGAATCAGCCCCAGCATTTT. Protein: CASSPGQGLNQPQHF.

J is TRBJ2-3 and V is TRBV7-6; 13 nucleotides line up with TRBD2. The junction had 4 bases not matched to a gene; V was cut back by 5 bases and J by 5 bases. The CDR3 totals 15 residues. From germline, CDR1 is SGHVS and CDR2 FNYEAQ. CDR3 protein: CASSTSGRAVDTQYF. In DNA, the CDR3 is TGTGCCAGCAGCACTAGCGGGAGGGCTGTAGATACGCAGTATTTT.

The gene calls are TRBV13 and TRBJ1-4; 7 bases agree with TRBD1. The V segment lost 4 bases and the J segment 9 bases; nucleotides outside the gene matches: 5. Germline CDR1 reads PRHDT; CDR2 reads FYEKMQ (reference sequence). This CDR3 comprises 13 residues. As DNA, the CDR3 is TGTGCCAGCAGCTCGCGACAGGGTAAAAAACTGTTTTTT. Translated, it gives CASSSRQGKKLFF.

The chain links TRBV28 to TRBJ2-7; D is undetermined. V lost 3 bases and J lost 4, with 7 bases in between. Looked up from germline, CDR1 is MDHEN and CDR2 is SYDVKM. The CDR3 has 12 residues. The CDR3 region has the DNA TGTGCCAGCAGTTTTGCGTGGTACGAGCAGTACTTC. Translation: CASSFAWYEQYF.

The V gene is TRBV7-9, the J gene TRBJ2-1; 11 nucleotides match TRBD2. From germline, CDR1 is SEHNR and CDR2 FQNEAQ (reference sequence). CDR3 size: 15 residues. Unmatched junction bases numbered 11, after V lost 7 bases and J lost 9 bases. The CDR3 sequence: CASKTGTSGAGEQFF. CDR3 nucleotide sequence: TGTGCCAGCAAGACTGGGACTAGCGGAGCAGGTGAGCAGTTCTTC.

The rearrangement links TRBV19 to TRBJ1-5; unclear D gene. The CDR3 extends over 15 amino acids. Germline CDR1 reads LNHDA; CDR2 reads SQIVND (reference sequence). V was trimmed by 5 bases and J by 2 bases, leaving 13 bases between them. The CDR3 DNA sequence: TGTGCCAGTAGTCCCCAGCGCGGCGGCAATCAGCCCCAGCATTTT. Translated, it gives CASSPQRGGNQPQHF.